Reported below is one TCR beta chain. This sample was taken from a study of cytomegalovirus exposure and HLA in healthy donors. J gave up 9 bases and V 4 bases, and 4 bases lay outside the gene matches. The CDR3 loop spans 12 amino acids. Looked up from germline, CDR1 is SGHRS and CDR2 is YFSETQ. PCR primers comprised 60 Vbeta and 13 Jbeta primers. Sequencing was performed with immunoSEQ multiplex PCR; in TCRdb, only in-frame clones are kept and a portion is missing. Here the sample spans about 150,000 clones, approximately 80% being singletons. This clonotype originated in a woman aged 40 to 50 in good health and CMV-seronegative. V gene TRBV5-1 combines with J gene TRBJ1-5, with 7 nucleotides matching TRBD1. Material for sequencing was PBMCs. The CDR3 sequence is CASSGDSGPQHF. The CDR3 DNA is TGCGCCAGCAGCGGGGACAGTGGGCCCCAGCATTTT.